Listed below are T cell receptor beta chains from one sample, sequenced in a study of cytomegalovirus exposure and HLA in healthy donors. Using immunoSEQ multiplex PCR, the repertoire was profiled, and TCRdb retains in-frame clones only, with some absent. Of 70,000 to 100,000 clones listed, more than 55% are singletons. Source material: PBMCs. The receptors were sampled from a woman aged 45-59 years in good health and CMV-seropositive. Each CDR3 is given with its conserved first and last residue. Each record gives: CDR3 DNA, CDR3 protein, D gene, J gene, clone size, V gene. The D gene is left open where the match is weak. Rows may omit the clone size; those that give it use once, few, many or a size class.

CDR3 DNA: TGTGCCAGCAGCCCCGGTCGGGAAGGTTATGGCTACACCTTC
CDR3 protein: CASSPGREGYGYTF
D gene: -
J gene: TRBJ1-2
clone size: -
V gene: TRBV7-2

CDR3 DNA: TGTGCCAGCAGCTTAGGTACGGGCAGGGGGCCTAATGGCTACACCTTC
CDR3 protein: CASSLGTGRGPNGYTF
D gene: TRBD1
J gene: TRBJ1-2
clone size: many
V gene: TRBV7-2

CDR3 DNA: TGTGCCAGCAGTCCGAAGGGGGGGCCAACCTACGAGCAGTACTTC
CDR3 protein: CASSPKGGPTYEQYF
D gene: -
J gene: TRBJ2-7
clone size: -
V gene: TRBV6-5

CDR3 DNA: TGCGCCAGCAGTCCTAAGGACAGGGGTGAAAAACTGTTTTTT
CDR3 protein: CASSPKDRGEKLFF
D gene: TRBD1
J gene: TRBJ1-4
clone size: -
V gene: TRBV23-1

CDR3 DNA: TGCGCCAGCAGCCAAAACCCGACACAAGCTTCAGAGACCCAGTACTTC
CDR3 protein: CASSQNPTQASETQYF
D gene: -
J gene: TRBJ2-5
clone size: -
V gene: TRBV5-1

CDR3 DNA: TGCGCCAGCAGCCCAACCCTTACAGGAGTCACCACTGAAGCTTTCTTT
CDR3 protein: CASSPTLTGVTTEAFF
D gene: -
J gene: TRBJ1-1
clone size: -
V gene: TRBV5-1

CDR3 DNA: TGTGCCAGCAGCTCCTGGGAGGTCGTTTATGGCTACACCTTC
CDR3 protein: CASSSWEVVYGYTF
D gene: -
J gene: TRBJ1-2
clone size: -
V gene: TRBV7-9

CDR3 DNA: TGCGCCAGCAGCCTGGAGCCTAGCGGGCTGGCCGGGGAGCTGTTTTTT
CDR3 protein: CASSLEPSGLAGELFF
D gene: TRBD2
J gene: TRBJ2-2
clone size: few
V gene: TRBV5-1

CDR3 DNA: TGTGCCAGCAGCTTAGAACCAGGGGGCACTGAAGCTTTCTTT
CDR3 protein: CASSLEPGGTEAFF
D gene: TRBD1
J gene: TRBJ1-1
clone size: once
V gene: TRBV7-8

CDR3 DNA: TGTGCCAGCAGCTCTTACGGGTCCCTCACTGAAGCTTTCTTT
CDR3 protein: CASSSYGSLTEAFF
D gene: -
J gene: TRBJ1-1
clone size: -
V gene: TRBV7-9

CDR3 DNA: TGTGCCAGCAGCTTAGATTCCGGGACAGTCTATGGCTACACCTTC
CDR3 protein: CASSLDSGTVYGYTF
D gene: TRBD1
J gene: TRBJ1-2
clone size: -
V gene: TRBV7-9

CDR3 DNA: TGTGCCTGGGGGACAGGGGGCGCGGACACTGAAGCTTTCTTT
CDR3 protein: CAWGTGGADTEAFF
D gene: TRBD1
J gene: TRBJ1-1
clone size: few
V gene: TRBV30

CDR3 DNA: TGTGCCTGGAGTGTACGGGTTTCCTACGAGCAGTACTTC
CDR3 protein: CAWSVRVSYEQYF
D gene: -
J gene: TRBJ2-7
clone size: -
V gene: TRBV30

CDR3 DNA: TGTGCCAGCAACGTCAGGACATGGTACGAGCAGTACTTC
CDR3 protein: CASNVRTWYEQYF
D gene: -
J gene: TRBJ2-7
clone size: -
V gene: TRBV2

CDR3 DNA: TGTGCCAGCAGCTTAGGGGGACTAGCGGGGGGCTACGAGCAGTACTTC
CDR3 protein: CASSLGGLAGGYEQYF
D gene: TRBD2
J gene: TRBJ2-7
clone size: few
V gene: TRBV7-2

CDR3 DNA: TGTGCCAGCAGTTTACGGGACACGTCTAGCACAGATACGCAGTATTTT
CDR3 protein: CASSLRDTSSTDTQYF
D gene: -
J gene: TRBJ2-3
clone size: -
V gene: TRBV6-5

CDR3 DNA: TGTGCCAGCAGCTTGGCTCTAGCGGGGACAGATACGCAGTATTTT
CDR3 protein: CASSLALAGTDTQYF
D gene: TRBD2
J gene: TRBJ2-3
clone size: -
V gene: TRBV5-4

CDR3 DNA: TGCGCCAGCAGCGCGGGACAGGGTGGACCAGAGACCCAGTACTTC
CDR3 protein: CASSAGQGGPETQYF
D gene: TRBD1
J gene: TRBJ2-5
clone size: -
V gene: TRBV5-1

CDR3 DNA: TGTGCTAGTGGTTTGTATGGTGCGCCAACTGAAGCTTTCTTT
CDR3 protein: CASGLYGAPTEAFF
D gene: -
J gene: TRBJ1-1
clone size: -
V gene: TRBV12-5

CDR3 DNA: TGCGCCAGCAGCCAAGATCTAGATCGGGATCAGCCCCAGCATTTT
CDR3 protein: CASSQDLDRDQPQHF
D gene: -
J gene: TRBJ1-5
clone size: -
V gene: TRBV4-3

CDR3 DNA: TGTGCCAGCAGTGAAGCGCTAGGTGGTGAAAAACTGTTTTTT
CDR3 protein: CASSEALGGEKLFF
D gene: -
J gene: TRBJ1-4
clone size: few
V gene: TRBV2

CDR3 DNA: TGTGCCAGTAGCAAAGCCGGGACTAGCGGCGCTTATACGCAGTATTTT
CDR3 protein: CASSKAGTSGAYTQYF
D gene: TRBD2
J gene: TRBJ2-3
clone size: -
V gene: TRBV19

CDR3 DNA: TGTGCCAGCAGCTTAACGGGACACGTGAGCTATTCACCCCTCCACTTT
CDR3 protein: CASSLTGHVSYSPLHF
D gene: -
J gene: TRBJ1-6
clone size: few
V gene: TRBV5-6

CDR3 DNA: TGTGCCAGCAGTGGGGGCTTCGATGGGGGGATCTATAATTCACCCCTCCACTTT
CDR3 protein: CASSGGFDGGIYNSPLHF
D gene: -
J gene: TRBJ1-6
clone size: few
V gene: TRBV6-1

CDR3 DNA: TGTGCCAGTAGTAGAGATCGGGTGGGTGGCGGGCCCCAGCATTTT
CDR3 protein: CASSRDRVGGGPQHF
D gene: -
J gene: TRBJ1-5
clone size: -
V gene: TRBV19

CDR3 DNA: TGTGCCAGCAGTGTCTCCAGGAACACTGAAGCTTTCTTT
CDR3 protein: CASSVSRNTEAFF
D gene: -
J gene: TRBJ1-1
clone size: -
V gene: TRBV6-4

CDR3 DNA: TGTGCCAGCAGCGCAACCGGGACAGGGGGTCAGCCCCAGCATTTT
CDR3 protein: CASSATGTGGQPQHF
D gene: TRBD1
J gene: TRBJ1-5
clone size: -
V gene: TRBV9

CDR3 DNA: TGTGCCAGCATCCTCTCGACAGGGGGCAAAGATACGCAGTATTTT
CDR3 protein: CASILSTGGKDTQYF
D gene: TRBD1
J gene: TRBJ2-3
clone size: -
V gene: TRBV5-6

CDR3 DNA: TGTGCCAGTAGCCGGAGCGGGACAGGGGGCAATCAGCCCCAGCATTTT
CDR3 protein: CASSRSGTGGNQPQHF
D gene: TRBD1
J gene: TRBJ1-5
clone size: -
V gene: TRBV19

CDR3 DNA: TGTGCCAGGGGGACAGGGGGATTTGGGACCGGGGAGCTGTTTTTT
CDR3 protein: CARGTGGFGTGELFF
D gene: TRBD1
J gene: TRBJ2-2
clone size: -
V gene: TRBV6-1

CDR3 DNA: TGTGCCAGCAGTTCAGGGGCGAGGCCCTACGAGCAGTACTTC
CDR3 protein: CASSSGARPYEQYF
D gene: -
J gene: TRBJ2-7
clone size: few
V gene: TRBV28

CDR3 DNA: TGTGCCTGGAGGCACACTAATTCACCCCTCCACTTT
CDR3 protein: CAWRHTNSPLHF
D gene: -
J gene: TRBJ1-6
clone size: few
V gene: TRBV30

CDR3 DNA: TGCGCCAGCAGCTTGGCCCGAGCAAAGACAGGGTTCTATGGCTACACCTTC
CDR3 protein: CASSLARAKTGFYGYTF
D gene: TRBD1
J gene: TRBJ1-2
clone size: -
V gene: TRBV5-1

CDR3 DNA: TGTGCCATCAGTGATAGACAAGAGACCCAGTACTTC
CDR3 protein: CAISDRQETQYF
D gene: -
J gene: TRBJ2-5
clone size: -
V gene: TRBV10-3

CDR3 DNA: TGTGCCTGGAATCCGACAGGGGGCAACGAGCAGTACTTC
CDR3 protein: CAWNPTGGNEQYF
D gene: TRBD1
J gene: TRBJ2-7
clone size: -
V gene: TRBV30

CDR3 DNA: TGTGCCAGCAGCTTATTCGCCTACGAGCAGTACTTC
CDR3 protein: CASSLFAYEQYF
D gene: -
J gene: TRBJ2-7
clone size: -
V gene: TRBV7-9

CDR3 DNA: TGTGCCAGCAGCCAAGATATAGGTCTCGGGGGAAATGAGCAGTTCTTC
CDR3 protein: CASSQDIGLGGNEQFF
D gene: -
J gene: TRBJ2-1
clone size: -
V gene: TRBV4-2

CDR3 DNA: TGTGCCAGCAGAGCGGGACAGGGGCAGTACAATGAGCAGTTCTTC
CDR3 protein: CASRAGQGQYNEQFF
D gene: TRBD1
J gene: TRBJ2-1
clone size: -
V gene: TRBV2

CDR3 DNA: TGCGCCAGCAGCTTGGCAACAGGGGAGGGAAACACCATATATTTT
CDR3 protein: CASSLATGEGNTIYF
D gene: TRBD1
J gene: TRBJ1-3
clone size: -
V gene: TRBV5-1

CDR3 DNA: TGTGCCAGCAGCGAGACAGCGATGAACACTGAAGCTTTCTTT
CDR3 protein: CASSETAMNTEAFF
D gene: -
J gene: TRBJ1-1
clone size: -
V gene: TRBV6-1

CDR3 DNA: TGTGCCAGCAGGGACAGCGACTATGGCTACACCTTC
CDR3 protein: CASRDSDYGYTF
D gene: -
J gene: TRBJ1-2
clone size: -
V gene: TRBV25-1

CDR3 DNA: TGTGCCAGCAGCGTAGCGCGGAGACCTGGGGAGACCCAGTACTTC
CDR3 protein: CASSVARRPGETQYF
D gene: -
J gene: TRBJ2-5
clone size: -
V gene: TRBV9

CDR3 DNA: TGTGCCAGCAGCCCGAGGGACTCCTACAATGAGCAGTTCTTC
CDR3 protein: CASSPRDSYNEQFF
D gene: -
J gene: TRBJ2-1
clone size: -
V gene: TRBV7-9

CDR3 DNA: TGTGCCAGCAGTTACTCCCGGAACACTGAAGCTTTCTTT
CDR3 protein: CASSYSRNTEAFF
D gene: -
J gene: TRBJ1-1
clone size: -
V gene: TRBV6-6

CDR3 DNA: TGTGCCAGCAGCTTGCAGGGGTTGGAGACCCAGTACTTC
CDR3 protein: CASSLQGLETQYF
D gene: -
J gene: TRBJ2-5
clone size: -
V gene: TRBV5-6

CDR3 DNA: TGTGCCAGCAGTCGGGACAGGGGGCCTGAGCCCCAGCATTTT
CDR3 protein: CASSRDRGPEPQHF
D gene: TRBD1
J gene: TRBJ1-5
clone size: -
V gene: TRBV2

CDR3 DNA: TGCGCCAGCCGAACTGTACGACAGGGATCGTACTCACCCCTCCACTTT
CDR3 protein: CASRTVRQGSYSPLHF
D gene: TRBD1
J gene: TRBJ1-6
clone size: -
V gene: TRBV10-2

CDR3 DNA: TGTGCCAGCAGTTTACAAGTCGGGAACACTGAAGCTTTCTTT
CDR3 protein: CASSLQVGNTEAFF
D gene: -
J gene: TRBJ1-1
clone size: many
V gene: TRBV27

CDR3 DNA: TGTGCCAGCAGTTGGGGACAGGGATCGGCAGGAAACACCATATATTTT
CDR3 protein: CASSWGQGSAGNTIYF
D gene: TRBD1
J gene: TRBJ1-3
clone size: -
V gene: TRBV6-6

CDR3 DNA: TGTGCCAGCAGCTTAGCTAGCGGCTACAATGAGCAGTTCTTC
CDR3 protein: CASSLASGYNEQFF
D gene: -
J gene: TRBJ2-1
clone size: -
V gene: TRBV7-6

CDR3 DNA: TGTGCCAGCAGCGTAGATCTAGCGGGGCAAGAGACCCAGTACTTC
CDR3 protein: CASSVDLAGQETQYF
D gene: TRBD2
J gene: TRBJ2-5
clone size: -
V gene: TRBV9

CDR3 DNA: TGTGCCAGCAGGGGGCCCAATGAGCAGTTCTTC
CDR3 protein: CASRGPNEQFF
D gene: -
J gene: TRBJ2-1
clone size: medium-sized
V gene: TRBV2

CDR3 DNA: TGTGCCAGTAGTAAGGGGGTGAGGCAGCCCCAGCATTTT
CDR3 protein: CASSKGVRQPQHF
D gene: -
J gene: TRBJ1-5
clone size: -
V gene: TRBV19

CDR3 DNA: TGTGCCAGTGGGGAGGGGACTCAGGTCGAGCAGTACTTC
CDR3 protein: CASGEGTQVEQYF
D gene: TRBD2
J gene: TRBJ2-7
clone size: -
V gene: TRBV6-5

CDR3 DNA: TGTGCCTGGAGTGTAAGAGGTTACGAGCAGTACTTC
CDR3 protein: CAWSVRGYEQYF
D gene: -
J gene: TRBJ2-7
clone size: -
V gene: TRBV30

CDR3 DNA: TGTGCCAGCAGCTTACCTTGGACAGGGGGGGTTAATTTCCTCCTCGAGCAGTACTTC
CDR3 protein: CASSLPWTGGVNFLLEQYF
D gene: TRBD1
J gene: TRBJ2-7
clone size: -
V gene: TRBV7-2

CDR3 DNA: TGTGCCTGGAGTAGGGGCCCAGATACGCAGTATTTT
CDR3 protein: CAWSRGPDTQYF
D gene: -
J gene: TRBJ2-3
clone size: -
V gene: TRBV30

CDR3 DNA: TGTGCCAGCAGCTTAGTGGGACAGGGGGGTTGGCAGTACTTC
CDR3 protein: CASSLVGQGGWQYF
D gene: TRBD1
J gene: TRBJ2-7
clone size: -
V gene: TRBV7-9